These T cell receptor beta chains were read from a single sample in a study of tumor-infiltrating lymphocytes in primary liver carcinoma. TCRdb fed the multiplex PCR reads into MiXCR, producing one record per CDR3 protein. The table records 90,000 to 150,000 distinct CDR3 sequences, roughly 75% of them present only once. Sequenced input: tumor-adjacent normal liver tissue. Every receptor here comes from an older woman with primary liver carcinoma and hepatitis B virus infection. CDR3s include the opening cysteine and the closing phenylalanine or tryptophan. D genes are given only for firm matches. Clone size appears in some rows only: once, few, many, or a class for an expanded clone.

D gene: TRBD2
clone size: once
J gene: TRBJ2-1
V gene: TRBV30
CDR3 DNA: TGTGCCTGGAATGTAACCGGAGCGGGAGGGTTCTACAATGAGCAGTTCTTC
CDR3 protein: CAWNVTGAGGFYNEQFF

D gene: NA
clone size: many
J gene: TRBJ1-2
V gene: TRBV28
CDR3 DNA: TGTGCCAGCAGTTTATTTCGGTATGGCTACACCTTC
CDR3 protein: CASSLFRYGYTF

D gene: NA
clone size: many
J gene: TRBJ2-7
V gene: TRBV29-1
CDR3 DNA: TGCAGCGTTGTGTCTGGGCAGAGAGCCTACGAGCAGTACTTC
CDR3 protein: CSVVSGQRAYEQYF

D gene: TRBD2
clone size: many
J gene: TRBJ2-3
V gene: TRBV6-2/TRBV6-3
CDR3 DNA: TGTGCCAGCAGGAGCGGGAAGGGCACAGATACGCAGTATTTT
CDR3 protein: CASRSGKGTDTQYF

D gene: NA
clone size: many
J gene: TRBJ1-6
V gene: TRBV30
CDR3 DNA: TGTGCCTGGACCAAGACGGGGGAGTGGAATTCACCCCTCCACTTT
CDR3 protein: CAWTKTGEWNSPLHF

D gene: TRBD1
clone size: many
J gene: TRBJ1-3
V gene: TRBV12-3/TRBV12-4
CDR3 DNA: TGTGCCAGCAGTTTCCGACAGGGCGGAAACACCATATATTTT
CDR3 protein: CASSFRQGGNTIYF

D gene: NA
clone size: NA
J gene: TRBJ1-2
V gene: TRBV6-1
CDR3 DNA: TGTGACAGCAGTGCGCAAGGCCTGATCTATGGCTACACCTTC
CDR3 protein: CDSSAQGLIYGYTF

D gene: NA
clone size: NA
J gene: TRBJ1-4
V gene: TRBV4-2
CDR3 DNA: TGTGTCAGTAGCCAAGCCCTGGGGGTGAATGAAAAACTGTTTTTT
CDR3 protein: CVSSQALGVNEKLFF

D gene: NA
clone size: NA
J gene: TRBJ2-3
V gene: TRBV6-1
CDR3 DNA: TGTGCCAGCAGTTATAGTGAGGTATATAGCACAGATACGCAGTATTTC
CDR3 protein: CASSYSEVYSTDTQYF

D gene: TRBD2
clone size: NA
J gene: TRBJ2-1
V gene: TRBV12-3/TRBV12-4
CDR3 DNA: TGTGCCAGCAGCCAACTAGCGGACCGGAAAGATGAGCGGTTCTTC
CDR3 protein: CASSQLADRKDERFF

D gene: TRBD2
clone size: NA
J gene: TRBJ2-1
V gene: TRBV18
CDR3 DNA: TGTGCCAGCTCACCCAACAGCGGGGGAGATGGGGAACAGTTCTTC
CDR3 protein: CASSPNSGGDGEQFF

D gene: NA
clone size: NA
J gene: TRBJ1-1
V gene: TRBV6-5
CDR3 DNA: TGTGCCAGCATTATAAGACCGGGACATCGGAACACTGAAGCTTTCTTT
CDR3 protein: CASIIRPGHRNTEAFF

D gene: TRBD1
clone size: NA
J gene: TRBJ2-2
V gene: TRBV7-9
CDR3 DNA: TGTGCCAGCAGCGCAAGGAGGACAGGGGCCGGGGAGCTGTTTTTT
CDR3 protein: CASSARRTGAGELFF

D gene: NA
clone size: NA
J gene: TRBJ2-1
V gene: TRBV11-3
CDR3 DNA: TGTGCCAGCAGTCTCCCTGACCGGGACCCCCAGCAGTTCTTC
CDR3 protein: CASSLPDRDPQQFF

D gene: NA
clone size: NA
J gene: TRBJ2-7
V gene: TRBV2
CDR3 DNA: TGTGCCAGCAGGCTGATCCGGGACGAGCAGTACTTC
CDR3 protein: CASRLIRDEQYF

D gene: NA
clone size: NA
J gene: TRBJ2-1
V gene: TRBV6-1
CDR3 DNA: TGTGCCAGCAATGGTAAACTAGCTCTCTCCTGCAATGGGCAGTTCTTC
CDR3 protein: CASNGKLALSCNGQFF

D gene: NA
clone size: few
J gene: TRBJ2-3
V gene: TRBV27
CDR3 DNA: TGTGCCAGCAGTTCCGTTGGCACAGATACGCAGTATTTT
CDR3 protein: CASSSVGTDTQYF

D gene: NA
clone size: few
J gene: TRBJ1-1
V gene: TRBV5-1
CDR3 DNA: TGCGCCAGCAGAGCGCAGGGAGGAGCTCACACTGAAGCTTTCTTT
CDR3 protein: CASRAQGGAHTEAFF

D gene: TRBD1
clone size: NA
J gene: TRBJ2-5
V gene: TRBV11-2
CDR3 DNA: TGTGCCAGCAGCTTAAGAACAGGGGTACAAGAGACCCAGTACTTT
CDR3 protein: CASSLRTGVQETQYF